Given below is one TCR beta chain in context. In the same sample, other DNA sequences code for this CDR3. These data come from a study of blood T cell repertoires in COVID-19. This CDR3 has 14 amino acids. Germline V gene lookup returns CDR1 ENHRY and CDR2 SYGVKD. The V end lost 0 bases, the J end lost 0 bases, and 5 bases lay between the germline ends. Clones were read by immunoSEQ multiplex PCR, and TCRdb kept only the in-frame ones, dropping some. Of over 70,000 clones in the sample, roughly 81% are singletons; the top ten hold about 10%. This clonotype originated in a man in his sixties with COVID-19, enrolled during active disease. Material for sequencing was peripheral blood. V usage is TRBV10-3 and J usage is TRBJ1-2; D uncertain. CDR3 nucleotides: TGTGCCATCAGTGAGTCCGAGACTAACTATGGCTACACCTTC. It translates to CAISESETNYGYTF.